Listed below are T cell receptor beta chains from one sample, sequenced in a study of radiotherapy plus CTLA-4 blockade in lung cancer. TCRdb keeps only in-frame clones here, not all; method: immunoSEQ multiplex PCR. Here the sample spans around 45,000 clones, 76% being singletons. The specimen comprised peripheral blood, sampled from a patient treated with radiotherapy plus ipilimumab. Receptors were obtained from a human donor with non-small cell lung cancer who had stable disease on radiotherapy plus ipilimumab. CDR3s include the opening cysteine and the closing phenylalanine or tryptophan. The D gene is left open where the match is weak. Clone size is shown for a subset of rows, as once, few, many or a class of expanded clone.

>-|14|once|TRBV19|TRBJ2-7
CASSIRLQAYEQYF
TGTGCCAGTAGTATCCGGTTGCAGGCCTACGAGCAGTACTTC
>-|14|-|TRBV27|TRBJ1-2
CASSPQIGVGGYTF
TGTGCCAGCAGTCCCCAGATAGGGGTTGGAGGCTACACCTTC
>TRBD2|16|once|TRBV5-1|TRBJ2-1
CASSLFGTSGYNEQFF
TGCGCCAGCAGCTTGTTTGGGACTAGCGGGTACAATGAGCAGTTCTTC
>TRBD1|18|once|TRBV2|TRBJ1-3
CASRMAGGAGYSGNTIYF
TGTGCCAGCAGGATGGCAGGGGGCGCCGGCTACTCTGGAAACACCATATATTTT
>-|16|-|TRBV19|TRBJ1-5
CASNPTNRISNQPQHF
TGTGCCAGTAACCCAACGAACAGGATTAGCAATCAGCCCCAGCATTTT
>-|12|-|TRBV5-1|TRBJ1-1
CASSSDRIEAFF
TGCGCCAGCAGCTCCGACAGGATCGAAGCTTTCTTT
>-|14|-|TRBV10-3|TRBJ1-5
CAISEGPSNQPQHF
TGTGCCATCAGTGAGGGACCCTCTAATCAGCCCCAGCATTTT
>-|14|few|TRBV28|TRBJ1-5
CASSFVRSNQPQHF
TGTGCCAGCAGTTTCGTACGGAGCAATCAGCCCCAGCATTTT
>-|12|-|TRBV29-1|TRBJ2-1
CSVEPTGYEQFF
TGCAGCGTTGAACCAACAGGGTATGAGCAGTTCTTC
>TRBD1|19|-|TRBV7-2|TRBJ1-2
CASSSGPLTGGLLANGYTF
TGTGCCAGCAGCTCAGGGCCCCTAACAGGGGGCCTTTTGGCCAATGGCTACACCTTC
>-|13|few|TRBV5-1|TRBJ1-3
CASSVTGGNTIYF
TGCGCCAGCAGCGTGACAGGTGGAAACACCATATATTTT
>TRBD1|15|-|TRBV10-3|TRBJ2-7
CASIPGTGGTYEQYF
TGTGCCAGCATACCCGGGACAGGGGGGACCTACGAGCAGTACTTC
>-|15|medium-sized|TRBV29-1|TRBJ1-1
CSVDETQRMNTEAFF
TGCAGCGTTGATGAGACACAGAGAATGAACACTGAAGCTTTCTTT
>TRBD1|19|few|TRBV5-1|TRBJ1-6
CASSSLPGQGPGGNSPLHF
TGCGCCAGCAGCTCCCTACCGGGACAGGGACCCGGAGGTAATTCACCCCTCCACTTT
>TRBD1|17|-|TRBV5-4|TRBJ1-6
CASSTIDRGFYNSPLHF
TGTGCCAGCAGCACCATCGACAGGGGATTTTATAATTCACCCCTCCACTTT
>-|12|-|TRBV6-5|TRBJ1-6
CASSRTRSPLHF
TGTGCCAGCAGTAGAACAAGATCACCCCTCCACTTT
>-|13|-|TRBV28|TRBJ2-5
CASFTGFGETQYF
TGTGCCAGTTTTACAGGTTTTGGGGAGACCCAGTACTTC
>TRBD1|16|once|TRBV7-6|TRBJ2-5
CASSQRWTGGGETQYF
TGTGCCAGCAGCCAACGCTGGACAGGGGGAGGGGAGACCCAGTACTTC
>-|15|-|TRBV19|TRBJ1-6
CASSPNAGVGSPLHF
TGTGCCAGTAGTCCGAACGCAGGCGTGGGATCACCCCTCCACTTT
>TRBD1|17|few|TRBV6-1|TRBJ1-6
CASSQAGGSLRNSPLHF
TGTGCCAGCAGTCAAGCAGGGGGCTCCCTCCGGAATTCACCCCTCCACTTT
>-|14|-|TRBV6-5|TRBJ2-7
CASSYSTSSYEQYF
TGTGCCAGCAGTTACTCGACCAGCTCCTACGAGCAGTACTTC